This T cell receptor (beta chain) was recovered during a study of shared clonotypes between healthy human individuals. Naive CD4+ cells were CD45RA-selected; the remaining cells were memory. CDR1 and CDR2 from the germline V gene are SGHRS and YFSETQ. This CDR3 has 15 residues. Method: immunoSEQ multiplex PCR; TCRdb's copy keeps in-frame clones and lacks some. Of a few million clones detected, approximately 93% appear once; the ten largest clones hold roughly 0.36%. Notes on the study in general: Clonotype sharing across a few donors was observed for around 5% of naive CD4 clonotypes. Generally, naive subsets came out with larger estimated richness than memory subsets.

About this clone: Its specificity is not known. The junction departs from the called germline gene at one end, perhaps through a read error.

The gene calls are TRBV5-1 and TRBJ2-2; D gene ambiguous. The sequence derives from a man between 18 and 29 years old in good health. Some clones in this sample may be carry-over from other donors' samples. Source material: naive CD4+ T cells from PBMCs. Subset in this sample: CD45RA+ positively selected. The CDR3 sequence: CASSLLERNPGELFF. The CDR3 DNA is TGCGCCAGCAGCTTGTTAGAGAGGAACCCCGGGGAGCTGTTTTTT.